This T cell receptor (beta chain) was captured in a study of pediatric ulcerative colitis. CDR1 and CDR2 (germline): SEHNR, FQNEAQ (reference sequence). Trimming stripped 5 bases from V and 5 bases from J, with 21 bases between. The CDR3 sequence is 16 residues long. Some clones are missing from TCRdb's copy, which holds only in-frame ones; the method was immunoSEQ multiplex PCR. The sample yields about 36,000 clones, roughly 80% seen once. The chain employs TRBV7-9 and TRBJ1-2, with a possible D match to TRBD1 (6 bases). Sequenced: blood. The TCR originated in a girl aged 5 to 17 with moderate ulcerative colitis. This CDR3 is CASSPGERGSGYGYTF. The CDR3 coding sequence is TGTGCCAGCAGCCCGGGCGAGAGGGGGTCGGGTTATGGCTACACCTTC.